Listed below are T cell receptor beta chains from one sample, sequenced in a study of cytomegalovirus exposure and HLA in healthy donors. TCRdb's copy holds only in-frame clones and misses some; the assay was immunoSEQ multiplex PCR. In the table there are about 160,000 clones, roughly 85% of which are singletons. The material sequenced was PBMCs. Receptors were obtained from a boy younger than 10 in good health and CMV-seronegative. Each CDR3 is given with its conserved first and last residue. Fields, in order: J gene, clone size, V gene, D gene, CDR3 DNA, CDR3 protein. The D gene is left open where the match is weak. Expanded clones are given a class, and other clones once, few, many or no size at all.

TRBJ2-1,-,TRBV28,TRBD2,TGTGCCAGCAGTTTATCACTAGCGGAAATGTCAGGCGATGAGCAGTTCTTC,CASSLSLAEMSGDEQFF
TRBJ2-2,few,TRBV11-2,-,TGTGCCAGCAGCTTAGTGGGACTGAACACCGGGGAGCTGTTTTTT,CASSLVGLNTGELFF
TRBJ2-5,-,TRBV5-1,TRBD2,TGCGCCAGCAGCTTGGCGTCTAGCGGGGGCCGGAGTTACCAAGAGACCCAGTACTTC,CASSLASSGGRSYQETQYF
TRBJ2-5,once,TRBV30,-,TGTGCCTGGAGTGTACTTGGTAAAGGACTTCTGGAGACCCAGTACTTC,CAWSVLGKGLLETQYF
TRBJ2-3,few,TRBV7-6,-,TGTGCCAGCAGCCTCAGCACAGATACGCAGTATTTT,CASSLSTDTQYF
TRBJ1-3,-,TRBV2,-,TGTGCCAGCAGTGAAGCCAAGGCGGCCCCCCGAAACACCATATATTTT,CASSEAKAAPRNTIYF
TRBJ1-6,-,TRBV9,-,TGTGCCAGCAGCGTAGGGGACAATAATTCACCCCTCCACTTT,CASSVGDNNSPLHF
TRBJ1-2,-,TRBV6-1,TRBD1,TGTGCCAGCAGACCGACAGGGATCTATGGCTACACCTTC,CASRPTGIYGYTF
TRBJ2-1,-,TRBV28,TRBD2,TGTGCCAGCACCTCGAGCGGGAGCTCCTACAATGAGCAGTTCTTC,CASTSSGSSYNEQFF
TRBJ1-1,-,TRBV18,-,TGTGCCAGCTCACCACGACAGAGCACTGAAGCTTTCTTT,CASSPRQSTEAFF
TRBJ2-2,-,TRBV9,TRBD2,TGTGCCAGCAGCGTAGTTCCTAGCGGCCAAATAACGGACACCGGGGAGCTGTTTTTT,CASSVVPSGQITDTGELFF
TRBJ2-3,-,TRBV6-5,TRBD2,TGTGCCAGCAGTTACCCCAGCGGGGGGGCGACAGATACGCAGTATTTT,CASSYPSGGATDTQYF
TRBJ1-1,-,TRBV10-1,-,TGCGCCAGCAGACCAGGGAACACTGAAGCTTTCTTT,CASRPGNTEAFF
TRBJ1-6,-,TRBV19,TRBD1,TGTGCCAGTAGTCCCCGGGACAGTGGATCACCCCTCCACTTT,CASSPRDSGSPLHF
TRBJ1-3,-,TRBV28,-,TGTGCCAGCCGATACAGGGATCACAGCTCTGGAAACACCATATATTTT,CASRYRDHSSGNTIYF
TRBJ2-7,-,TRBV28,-,TGTGCCAGCAGAGCCTCGGACACCTACGAGCAGTACTTC,CASRASDTYEQYF
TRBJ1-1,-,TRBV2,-,TGTGCCAGCAGTGAAGGGATAGGGCGGGTCACTGAAGCTTTCTTT,CASSEGIGRVTEAFF
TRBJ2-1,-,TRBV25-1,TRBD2,TGTGCCAGCAGTGTTGGACTAGCGGGAGGGCCGCACTACAATGAGCAGTTCTTC,CASSVGLAGGPHYNEQFF